This passage covers 32 T cell receptor beta chains from one sample sequenced in a study of siplizumab effects on memory and regulatory T cells. Generated by immunoSEQ multiplex PCR, the TCRdb table keeps only in-frame clones and is missing some. Of about 82,000 clones listed, roughly 89% were seen once; the top ten hold approximately 1.5%. The material sequenced was Tregs sorted from blood. The receptors originated from a human donor in good health.

The J gene is TRBJ2-1, the V gene TRBV9, with 8 bases aligning to TRBD2. The CDR3 runs to 15 residues. Per the germline V gene, CDR1 is SGDLS and CDR2 is YYNGEE. J lost 2 bases, V lost 4 bases, and 5 bases had no gene match. In nucleotides, the CDR3 is TGTGCCAGCAGCTTATTAGCGGGGACCTACAATGAGCAGTTCTTC. It specifies CASSLLAGTYNEQFF.

This rearrangement joins TRBV13 to TRBJ2-6; D call uncertain. Trimming took 3 bases from V and 1 from J, leaving 4 bases between them. Germline V gene lookup returns CDR1 PRHDT and CDR2 FYEKMQ (reference sequence). The CDR3 is 14 residues long. This CDR3 is CASSLYSGANVLTF. In DNA, the CDR3 is TGTGCCAGCAGCTTGTATTCTGGGGCCAACGTCCTGACTTTC.

The V call is TRBV18, the J call TRBJ1-2; 9 nucleotides line up with TRBD1. CDR1 is KGHSH and CDR2 is LQKENI in the germline V gene. The J segment lost 2 bases and the V segment lost 3 bases, leaving 7 bases of the junction unmatched. The CDR3 contains 16 residues. CDR3 in amino acids: CASSPLQGAMNYGYTF. CDR3 bases: TGTGCCAGCTCACCCCTACAGGGGGCGATGAACTATGGCTACACCTTC.

There are a few counts of this clone. This chain uses TRBV7-3 with TRBJ2-6; D unresolved. This CDR3 has 16 residues. The V end was cut by 1 base, the J end by 1 base, with 8 bases between. Germline CDR1 is SGHTA and CDR2 is FQGTGA. CDR3 nucleotide sequence: TGTGCCAGCAGCTTAAGGGCCGTTTCTGGGGCCAACGTCCTGACTTTC. It codes for CASSLRAVSGANVLTF.

The chain has TRBV15 and TRBJ1-5; no definite D call. CDR1 LNHNV and CDR2 YYDKDF come from the germline V gene (reference sequence). V dropped 5 bases and J dropped 9 bases, with 8 bases sitting between them. The CDR3 has 11 amino acids. For the CDR3, the DNA is TGTGCCACCAGCTCCACTGGGCCCCAGCATTTT. Translated, it gives CATSSTGPQHF.

The chain carries TRBV5-4 and TRBJ2-3; no clear D gene. CDR1 is SGHNT and CDR2 is YYREEE in the germline V gene (reference sequence). V lost 2 bases to trimming and J lost 3 bases, with 1 base between them. The CDR3 sequence is 11 residues long. The CDR3 sequence is CASSLTDTQYF. For the CDR3, the DNA is TGTGCCAGCAGCTTAACAGATACGCAGTATTTT.

The chain couples TRBV19 to TRBJ1-2; 9 bases align to TRBD1. V trimming: 6 bases; J trimming: 3 bases; junction bases outside the gene matches: 5. CDR3 size: 14 residues. The germline V gene has CDR1 LNHDA and CDR2 SQIVND (reference sequence). The CDR3 region has the DNA TGTGCCAGTAGCGGGACAGGGTATGACTATGGCTACACCTTC. This gives the protein CASSGTGYDYGYTF.

V is TRBV7-2 and J is TRBJ2-7; D is unresolved. The CDR3 loop spans 13 amino acids. Deletions cut 0 bases from V and 2 bases from J, with 5 bases between. Germline V CDR1 and CDR2: SGHTA, FQGNSA. The CDR3 spells CASSLAAAYEQYF. Here the CDR3 DNA reads TGTGCCAGCAGCTTAGCGGCAGCCTACGAGCAGTACTTC.

Here the CDR3 reads CASTITSGGSTDTQYF. In DNA, the CDR3 is TGTGCCAGTACCATTACTAGCGGGGGGTCCACAGATACGCAGTATTTT. The chain recombines TRBV19 with TRBJ2-3; 12 positions match TRBD2. Germline assignment: CDR1 LNHDA and CDR2 SQIVND (reference sequence). CDR3 length equals 16 residues. The ends lost 7 bases at V and 2 bases at J; junction bases unmatched: 7.

The rearrangement links TRBV6-5 to TRBJ1-2, with unresolved D. V lost 0 bases to trimming and J lost 4 bases, with 12 bases between them. Germline values: CDR1 MNHEY, CDR2 SVGAGI. The CDR3 spans 15 residues. The CDR3 spells CASSYSTGSFYGYTF. The CDR3 nucleotides read TGTGCCAGCAGTTACTCGACGGGGAGCTTCTATGGCTACACCTTC.

V usage is TRBV23-1 and J usage is TRBJ2-5; TRBD1 matches 7 bases. TRBV23-1 is known as an ORF, though its function is uncertain. V lost 8 bases to trimming and J lost 4 bases; unmatched junction nucleotides: 4. This CDR3 contains 12 residues. DNA of the CDR3: TGCGCCAGCCCAAGACAGGGAGAGACCCAGTACTTC. This translates into CASPRQGETQYF.

This sequence joins TRBV19 and TRBJ1-5; D might be TRBD1 (5 bases). Trimming took 5 bases from V and 0 from J, leaving 14 bases between them. Germline assignment: CDR1 LNHDA and CDR2 SQIVND (reference sequence). The CDR3 loop spans 16 amino acids. The CDR3 region is CASSLRTPYSNQPQHF. The CDR3 bases are TGTGCCAGTAGTCTAAGGACACCCTATAGCAATCAGCCCCAGCATTTT.

The rearrangement joins TRBV30 to TRBJ2-7; the D gene is possibly TRBD1 (5 bases). This CDR3 has 11 residues. V lost 3 bases, J lost 9 bases, and 12 bases lay in between. Germline CDR1 reads GTSNPN; CDR2 reads SVGIG (reference sequence). This CDR3 is CAWRIGAGQYF. CDR3 in DNA: TGTGCCTGGAGGATAGGGGCTGGGCAGTACTTC.

The chain links TRBV28 to TRBJ1-1; D is ambiguous. This CDR3 comprises 11 residues. Germline V gives CDR1 MDHEN, CDR2 SYDVKM. Trimming took off 8 bases at V and 1 base at J, with 5 bases between the two ends. The CDR3 sequence is CASYANTEAFF. The CDR3 nucleotides are TGTGCCAGCTACGCGAACACTGAAGCTTTCTTT.

CDR3 amino acids: CASSRREGLTEAFF. The CDR3 coding sequence is TGTGCCAGTAGCAGACGAGAGGGGCTGACTGAAGCTTTCTTT. This rearrangement joins TRBV19 to TRBJ1-1; possibly TRBD1 for D (5 bases). This CDR3 is 14 amino acids long. Trimming left V 6 bases short and J 5 bases short, with 16 bases between. In germline, CDR1 is LNHDA, CDR2 SQIVND (reference sequence). Full variable domain (outside the CDR3, taken from reference TRBV19 and TRBJ1-1): DGGITQSPKYLFRKEGQNVTLSCEQNLNHDAMYWYRQDPGQGLRLIYYSQIVNDFQKGDIAEGYSVSREKKESFPLTVTSAQKNPTAFYLCASSRREGLTEAFFGQGTRLTVV.

This clone appeared once. This chain links TRBV23-1 with TRBJ1-2; D unclear. TRBV23-1 is an open reading frame, and its role is uncertain. CDR3 length: 10 amino acids. V was trimmed by 8 bases and J by 6 bases, leaving 7 bases between them. The CDR3 coding sequence is TGCGCCAGCGGCTCCAATGGCTACACCTTC. This encodes CASGSNGYTF.

The V gene is TRBV19, the J gene TRBJ2-7, with 10 bases fitting TRBD1. The CDR3 has 14 residues. The junction had 7 bases not matched to a gene; V was cut back by 6 bases and J by 5 bases. Germline-derived CDR1 and CDR2 are LNHDA and SQIVND (reference sequence). The CDR3 DNA sequence: TGTGCCAGTAGCAAACGACAGGGGGCCGACGAGCAGTACTTC. Encoded protein: CASSKRQGADEQYF.

This clone was detected once. In DNA, the CDR3 is TGTGCCAGCAGCCATCCTACAGAGGGCTACACCTTC. It translates to CASSHPTEGYTF. This chain links TRBV4-2 with TRBJ1-2, with no clear D. There are 12 residues in the CDR3. Germline CDR1 is LGHNA and CDR2 is YNFKEQ. Trimming removed 3 bases at V and 8 bases at J, with 10 bases between.

Here the CDR3 reads CASSYWAALDTEAFF. For the CDR3, the DNA is TGTGCCAGCAGTTACTGGGCGGCCCTGGACACTGAAGCTTTCTTT. The chain combines TRBV6-5 with TRBJ1-1; no definite D call. Germline V gene lookup returns CDR1 MNHEY and CDR2 SVGAGI. CDR3 length: 15 amino acids. V was trimmed by 1 base and J by 3 bases, leaving 12 bases between them.

The genes are TRBV7-6 and TRBJ2-7; 11 bases are shared with TRBD2. The CDR3 extends over 16 amino acids. CDR1 and CDR2 (germline): SGHVS, FNYEAQ. V lost 5 bases, J lost 2 bases, and 8 bases stayed unmatched. CDR3 coding DNA: TGTGCCAGCAGCGAACTGATTAGCGGGGGGGCCTACGAGCAGTACTTC. It specifies CASSELISGGAYEQYF.

The rearrangement joins TRBV12-5 to TRBJ2-3; D is tentatively TRBD1 or TRBD2 (6 bases each). The V end was cut by 2 bases, the J end by 4 bases, with 10 bases between. Per germline, CDR1 LGHNT and CDR2 FRNRAP. CDR3 length equals 14 residues. This chain's CDR3 is CASGLSGASDTQYF. The CDR3 nucleotides are TGTGCTAGTGGTTTGTCGGGGGCTTCAGATACGCAGTATTTT.

The chain joins TRBV11-2 to TRBJ1-1, with D uncertain. V gave up 4 bases and J gave up 2 bases, with 11 bases separating them. CDR1 SGHAT and CDR2 FQNNGV come from the germline V gene. This CDR3 comprises 14 residues. In DNA form, the CDR3 reads TGTGCCAGCAGCTCCAAGACACCTAACACTGAAGCTTTCTTT. Its protein product is CASSSKTPNTEAFF.

The V gene is TRBV6-1, the J gene TRBJ1-6; no clear D gene. The CDR3 spans 14 residues. Germline-derived CDR1 and CDR2 are MNHNS and SASEGT. V was pared by 5 bases and J by 7 bases, with 12 bases between. The CDR3: CASSSENPNSPLHF. In nucleotides, the CDR3 is TGTGCCAGCAGTTCGGAGAACCCGAATTCACCCCTCCACTTT.

The chain couples TRBV5-1 to TRBJ2-5, with 13 bases aligning to TRBD2. Germline lookup yields CDR1 SGHRS and CDR2 YFSETQ. The J segment lost 5 bases and the V segment lost 4 bases, leaving 8 bases of the junction unmatched. The length of the CDR3 is 16 residues. In DNA form, the CDR3 reads TGCGCCAGCAGCGAGCGACTAGCGGGGGGATTTGAGACCCAGTACTTC. Amino acid sequence: CASSERLAGGFETQYF.

V and J are TRBV11-3 and TRBJ2-1; D possibly corresponds to TRBD2 (7 bases). The length of the CDR3 is 15 residues. The germline V gene has CDR1 SGHNT and CDR2 YENEEA. The V end lost 0 bases, the J end lost 7 bases, and 13 bases lay between the germline ends. In DNA, the CDR3 is TGTGCCAGCAGCTTAGACGCGGGGGCGGGGAATGAGCAGTTCTTC. Its translation: CASSLDAGAGNEQFF.

The gene calls are TRBV9 and TRBJ2-3; maybe TRBD1 (6 bases). This CDR3 has 15 amino acids. The V gene lost 5 bases and the J gene lost 3 bases, with 16 bases spanning the gap. Germline CDR1 reads SGDLS; CDR2 reads YYNGEE. The CDR3, as DNA: TGTGCCAGCAGGGACGAGACAGGATTGACAGATACGCAGTATTTT. This sequence encodes CASRDETGLTDTQYF.

The J gene is TRBJ2-5, the V gene TRBV2, with D possibly matching TRBD1 (5 bases). The V and J ends lost 8 bases and 5 bases respectively, with 12 bases between them. The germline CDR1 and CDR2 sequences are SNHLY and FYNNEI. This CDR3 has 12 amino acids. DNA for the CDR3: TGTGCCAGCCGATCTCCAGGGGAGACCCAGTACTTC. Its translation is CASRSPGETQYF.

V and J are TRBV2 and TRBJ2-7, with D hard to call. The germline V gene has CDR1 SNHLY and CDR2 FYNNEI. The CDR3 has 11 amino acids. Trimming took 5 bases from V and 2 from J, leaving 4 bases between them. Here the CDR3 reads CASSQPYEQYF. The DNA for the CDR3 is TGTGCCAGCAGTCAACCCTACGAGCAGTACTTC. Based on the CDR3 plus reference TRBV2 and TRBJ2-7, the full variable domain is EPEVTQTPSHQVTQMGQEVILRCVPISNHLYFYWYRQILGQKVEFLVSFYNNEISEKSEIFDDQFSVERPDGSNFTLKIRSTKLEDSAMYFCASSQPYEQYFGPGTRLTVT.

The rearrangement uses TRBV10-3 and TRBJ2-2; 8 positions agree with TRBD1. The CDR3 extends over 13 amino acids. Per the germline V gene, CDR1 is ENHRY and CDR2 is SYGVKD. The V segment lost 9 bases and the J segment 4 bases; nucleotides outside the gene matches: 4. This chain's CDR3 is CAIGTGITGELFF. CDR3 bases: TGTGCCATTGGGACAGGTATCACCGGGGAGCTGTTTTTT.

The V and J genes are TRBV12-5 and TRBJ1-2; 7 bases are shared with TRBD1. The CDR3 is 12 amino acids. V shed 6 bases and J 4 bases; nucleotides not matched to a gene: 2. The germline gives CDR1 LGHNT, CDR2 FRNRAP. CDR3 region: CASGWDSYGYTF. CDR3 nucleotides: TGTGCTAGTGGCTGGGACAGCTATGGCTACACCTTC.

The chain joins TRBV30 to TRBJ1-2; D may be TRBD1 (5 bases). CDR1 and CDR2 (germline): GTSNPN, SVGIG (reference sequence). The CDR3 is 15 amino acids. The germline V and J ends were trimmed by 6 bases and 3 bases, with 20 bases remaining between them. As DNA, the CDR3 is TGTGCCTGTCGCTGGTGGGGGAGTAGTGACTATGGCTACACCTTC. Its protein product is CACRWWGSSDYGYTF.

The rearrangement links TRBV28 to TRBJ2-3; the match to TRBD2 covers 7 bases. Germline assignment: CDR1 MDHEN and CDR2 SYDVKM. This CDR3 has 11 amino acids. After removal of 6 bases from V and 9 bases from J, the junction contained 3 bases not matched to a gene. The CDR3 sequence is CASRQRETQYF. CDR3 DNA: TGTGCCAGCAGGCAGCGGGAAACGCAGTATTTT.